This is a list of T cell receptor beta chains from one sample in a study of T cells after yellow fever vaccination. TCRdb processed the 5' RACE reads anew with MiXCR; each CDR3 protein has one entry. There are about 300,000 distinct CDR3 sequences in the sample; around 7% occur only once, and 18% lies in the top ten. Source: PBMCs, taken more than 35 days after the first yellow fever vaccination. The receptors derive from a man aged 18 to 30 who received the YFV17D yellow fever vaccine. Both conserved end residues are trimmed from each CDR3. Each record gives: V gene, D gene, CDR3 protein. D genes are given only for firm matches.

v_call: TRBV7-2
d_call: TRBD2
cdr3_aa: ASSPGLAAREQF

v_call: TRBV6-1
d_call: TRBD1
cdr3_aa: ASGGIRTGGLSEQF

v_call: TRBV4-1
d_call: NA
cdr3_aa: ASSYGKGRAYNEQF

v_call: TRBV13
d_call: NA
cdr3_aa: ASSFRSKSSYNEQF

v_call: TRBV7-9
d_call: TRBD2
cdr3_aa: ASSLGAGVGETQY

v_call: TRBV18
d_call: TRBD2
cdr3_aa: ASSPDPGGYNEQF

v_call: TRBV7-2
d_call: TRBD2
cdr3_aa: ASSSLSGAGDTQY

v_call: TRBV18
d_call: TRBD1
cdr3_aa: ASSYLGQGNEQF

v_call: TRBV9
d_call: TRBD1
cdr3_aa: ASSDGQGNSYEQY

v_call: TRBV7-8
d_call: TRBD1
cdr3_aa: ASSRTGGPQH

v_call: TRBV28
d_call: NA
cdr3_aa: AMGPGRRCNEQF

v_call: TRBV4-2
d_call: TRBD1
cdr3_aa: ASSIQGTNTEAF

v_call: TRBV20-1
d_call: NA
cdr3_aa: SARTRISGNTIY

v_call: TRBV20-1
d_call: NA
cdr3_aa: SAVKGGAAISYNEQF

v_call: TRBV2
d_call: NA
cdr3_aa: ASTGPRETQY

v_call: TRBV11-2
d_call: NA
cdr3_aa: ASSLSWTVDTQY

v_call: TRBV19
d_call: TRBD2
cdr3_aa: ASSPNRGGADNEQF

v_call: TRBV7-9
d_call: NA
cdr3_aa: ASSLSRGGGSPLH

v_call: TRBV5-1
d_call: NA
cdr3_aa: ASSKLGYEQY

v_call: TRBV5-4
d_call: TRBD1
cdr3_aa: ASSPDRLSNYGYT

v_call: TRBV18
d_call: TRBD1
cdr3_aa: ASSPYTGTEGNTQY

v_call: TRBV6-5
d_call: NA
cdr3_aa: ASSYSRGRTDTQY

v_call: TRBV12-3/TRBV12-4
d_call: NA
cdr3_aa: ASSFELNSPLH

v_call: TRBV12-3/TRBV12-4
d_call: NA
cdr3_aa: ASSTAGGGQPQH

v_call: TRBV10-3
d_call: TRBD1
cdr3_aa: ATADREETQY

v_call: TRBV12-3/TRBV12-4
d_call: NA
cdr3_aa: ASSFGGGHETQY

v_call: TRBV6-4
d_call: TRBD2
cdr3_aa: ASSRTSGEGHEQF

v_call: TRBV7-9
d_call: TRBD1
cdr3_aa: ASSLVGQGEYGYT

v_call: TRBV12-3/TRBV12-4
d_call: NA
cdr3_aa: ASRLGGIQETQY

v_call: TRBV9
d_call: NA
cdr3_aa: ASQRSTGELF

v_call: TRBV5-1
d_call: TRBD2
cdr3_aa: ASSLAGLAIHEQF

v_call: TRBV9
d_call: NA
cdr3_aa: ASSHGTQTYNEQF

v_call: TRBV6-1
d_call: NA
cdr3_aa: ASSAPAGRGQETQY

v_call: TRBV19
d_call: NA
cdr3_aa: ASSPTRQETQY

v_call: TRBV4-1
d_call: NA
cdr3_aa: ASSQVSVRETQY

v_call: TRBV27
d_call: NA
cdr3_aa: ASGRASSYNEQF

v_call: TRBV5-6
d_call: NA
cdr3_aa: ASSLVQGARDGYT

v_call: TRBV4-3
d_call: NA
cdr3_aa: ASSQGPGDTEAF

v_call: TRBV7-9
d_call: NA
cdr3_aa: ASSSPRGGGEDEQF

v_call: TRBV12-3/TRBV12-4
d_call: NA
cdr3_aa: ASSSPHIDGSYEQY

v_call: TRBV20-1
d_call: TRBD2
cdr3_aa: SATRLALQETQY

v_call: TRBV12-3/TRBV12-4
d_call: TRBD1
cdr3_aa: ASSWDREFNGELF

v_call: TRBV6-2/TRBV6-3
d_call: NA
cdr3_aa: ASSYSTGDEQY

v_call: TRBV5-1
d_call: TRBD2
cdr3_aa: ASSRQSGTTQETQY

v_call: TRBV12-5
d_call: TRBD1
cdr3_aa: ASGFLLDRGATNEKLF

v_call: TRBV4-2
d_call: NA
cdr3_aa: ASSQDLGRGDEQY

v_call: TRBV12-3/TRBV12-4
d_call: NA
cdr3_aa: ASSYLLGLDTQY

v_call: TRBV5-1
d_call: NA
cdr3_aa: ASSLRAPSSYEQY

v_call: TRBV6-5
d_call: NA
cdr3_aa: ASSYSTEQY

v_call: TRBV9
d_call: TRBD1
cdr3_aa: ASSARQGIQETQY

v_call: TRBV5-1
d_call: TRBD1
cdr3_aa: ASSKDRGPTEAF

v_call: TRBV11-3
d_call: NA
cdr3_aa: ASSLALGGRDEQF

v_call: TRBV5-1
d_call: TRBD1
cdr3_aa: ASSQLQGTTDTQY